The entry that follows covers one TCR beta chain sequence. Its antigen remains unidentified. Per-nucleotide qualities are absent, and no much larger clonotype sits a single base away. This sample is drawn from a study of control samples from healthy donors and cancer patients (dated by TCRdb to the early 2020s). Receptor libraries were prepared by the immunoSEQ multiplex PCR assay. TCRdb stores this immuneACCESS table with in-frame sequences only. Part of the clones is absent; in the studies checked, under half of the shortfall reflects unresolved V genes, and no reason is known for the rest. The sample has 85,000 to 95,000 clones on record, more than 85% of them singletons. Clones ranked in the top ten supply around 1% of the sample. The germline V gene supplies CDR1 KGHSH and CDR2 LQKENI. Relative to germline, V is missing 6 bases and J is missing 5 bases, with 2 bases of the junction outside any gene match. Counted from cysteine to phenylalanine, this CDR3 has 12 amino acids. Just the 36-base CDR3 DNA is kept, in frame starting at base 1.

The source material was blood. The V and J segments used are TRBV18 and TRBJ2-7; 9 central nucleotides agree with TRBD1. The source of this sequence is a woman in her twenties or thirties in good health. The CDR3 protein sequence reads: CASSRDRDEQYF. The nucleotide sequence reads TGTGCCAGCTCGCGGGACAGGGACGAGCAGTACTTC.